The text below deals with one T cell receptor (beta chain). Its specificity is unknown. This sample is drawn from a study of shared clonotypes between healthy human individuals. About the research overall: The composition of the donors was a couple of women and a few men aged 18 to 49.

Study-wide findings and caveats: Generation probabilities were higher for clonotypes shared across all four sorted-subset donors than for unshared ones.

Germline-derived CDR1 and CDR2 are KGHSH and LQKENI. Trimming removed 2 bases at V and 10 bases at J, with 12 bases between. The CDR3 runs to 13 residues. Produced via immunoSEQ multiplex PCR; TCRdb's table is partial and in-frame only. This table has some 360,000 clones, around 67% appearing once. The V gene is TRBV18, the J gene TRBJ2-1; D is possibly TRBD1 (6 bases). The sequenced sample was memory CD4+ T cells sorted from blood. As to subset: CD45RA-negative fraction. This clonotype was obtained from a man younger than 45 in good health. This CDR3 reads CASSPYTGSEQFF. CDR3 sequence (DNA): TGTGCCAGCTCACCATATACAGGGAGCGAGCAGTTCTTC.